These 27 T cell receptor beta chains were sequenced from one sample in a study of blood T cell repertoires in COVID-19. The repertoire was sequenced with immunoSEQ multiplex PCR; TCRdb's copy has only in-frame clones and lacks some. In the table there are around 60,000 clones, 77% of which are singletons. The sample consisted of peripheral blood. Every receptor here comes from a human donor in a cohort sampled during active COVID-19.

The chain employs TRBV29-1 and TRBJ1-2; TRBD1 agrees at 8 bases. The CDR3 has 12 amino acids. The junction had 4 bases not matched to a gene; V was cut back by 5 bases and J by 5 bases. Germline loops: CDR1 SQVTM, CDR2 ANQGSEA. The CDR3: CSVQTGAYGYTF. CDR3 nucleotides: TGCAGCGTTCAGACAGGGGCGTATGGCTACACCTTC.

CDR3 protein: CATRKGQGTYEQYF. The CDR3 DNA is TGTGCCACCAGAAAAGGGCAGGGAACCTACGAGCAGTACTTC. The rearrangement links TRBV19 to TRBJ2-7, with a tentative D call TRBD1 (5 bases). This CDR3 is built from 14 residues. Per germline, CDR1 LNHDA and CDR2 SQIVND (reference sequence). V was clipped by 10 bases and J by 2 bases, with 18 bases between them.

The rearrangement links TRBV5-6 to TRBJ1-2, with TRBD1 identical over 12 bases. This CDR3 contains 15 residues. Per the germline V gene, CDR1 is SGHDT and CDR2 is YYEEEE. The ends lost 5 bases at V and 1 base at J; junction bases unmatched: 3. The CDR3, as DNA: TGTGCCAGCAGGGGACAGGGGGCGCATAACTATGGCTACACCTTC. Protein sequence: CASRGQGAHNYGYTF.

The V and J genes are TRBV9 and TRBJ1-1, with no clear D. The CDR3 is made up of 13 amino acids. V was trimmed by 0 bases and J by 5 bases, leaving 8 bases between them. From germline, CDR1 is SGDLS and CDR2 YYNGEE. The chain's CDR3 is CASSVGEDTEAFF. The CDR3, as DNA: TGTGCCAGCAGCGTAGGTGAGGATACTGAAGCTTTCTTT.

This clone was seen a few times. The CDR3 reads CASSESQGRNQPQHF. DNA of the CDR3: TGCGCCAGCAGTGAGTCGCAGGGAAGGAATCAGCCCCAGCATTTT. The V call is TRBV10-1, the J call TRBJ1-5, with a possible D match to TRBD1 (5 bases). Trimming stripped 0 bases from V and 4 bases from J, with 10 bases between. CDR1 is WNHNN and CDR2 is SYGVQD in the germline V gene (reference sequence). This CDR3 is built from 15 residues.

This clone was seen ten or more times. This chain's CDR3 is CASSPNRGEQYF. In DNA, the CDR3 is TGTGCCAGCAGTCCCAACAGGGGCGAGCAGTACTTC. The chain links TRBV2 to TRBJ2-7; TRBD1 aligns across 7 bases. The CDR3 length is 12 residues. The V segment lost 5 bases and the J segment 6 bases; nucleotides outside the gene matches: 4. Germline lookup yields CDR1 SNHLY and CDR2 FYNNEI.

Here the CDR3 reads CASSEYYRGADTQYF. The CDR3 bases are TGTGCCAGCAGTGAATATTACAGGGGGGCAGATACGCAGTATTTT. V is TRBV6-1 and J is TRBJ2-3; 8 nucleotides line up with TRBD1. CDR3 length equals 15 residues. V shed 2 bases, J shed 4 bases, and the junction held 5 bases outside the gene matches. Germline CDR1 and CDR2: MNHNS and SASEGT.

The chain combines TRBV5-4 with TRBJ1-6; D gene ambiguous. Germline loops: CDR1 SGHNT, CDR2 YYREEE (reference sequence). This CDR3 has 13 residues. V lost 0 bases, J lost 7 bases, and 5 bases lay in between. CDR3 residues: CASSLVSNSPLHF. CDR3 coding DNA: TGTGCCAGCAGCTTGGTGAGCAATTCACCCCTCCACTTT.

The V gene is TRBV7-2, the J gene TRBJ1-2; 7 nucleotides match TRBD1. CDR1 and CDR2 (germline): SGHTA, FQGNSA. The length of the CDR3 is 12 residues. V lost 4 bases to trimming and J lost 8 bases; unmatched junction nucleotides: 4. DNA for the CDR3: TGTGCCAGCAGCTCGACAGGGTGGGGCTACACCTTC. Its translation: CASSSTGWGYTF.

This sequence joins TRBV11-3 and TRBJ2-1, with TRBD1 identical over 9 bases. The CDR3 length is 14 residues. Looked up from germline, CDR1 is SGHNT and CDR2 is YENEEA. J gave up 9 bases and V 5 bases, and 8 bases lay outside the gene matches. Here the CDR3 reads CASSKGQGGLEQFF. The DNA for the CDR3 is TGTGCCAGCAGCAAGGGACAGGGAGGTCTTGAGCAGTTCTTC.

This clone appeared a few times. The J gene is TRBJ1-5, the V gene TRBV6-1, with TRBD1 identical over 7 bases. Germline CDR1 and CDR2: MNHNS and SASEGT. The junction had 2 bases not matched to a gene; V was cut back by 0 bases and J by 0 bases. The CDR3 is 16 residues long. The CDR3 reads CASSEAGQYSNQPQHF. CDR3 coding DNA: TGTGCCAGCAGTGAAGCGGGACAGTATAGCAATCAGCCCCAGCATTTT.

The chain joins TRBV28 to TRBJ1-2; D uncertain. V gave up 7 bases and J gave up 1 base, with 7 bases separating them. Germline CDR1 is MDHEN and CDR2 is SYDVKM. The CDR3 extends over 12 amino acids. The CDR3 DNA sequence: TGTGCCAGCACCGGAGATAACTATGGCTACACCTTC. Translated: CASTGDNYGYTF.

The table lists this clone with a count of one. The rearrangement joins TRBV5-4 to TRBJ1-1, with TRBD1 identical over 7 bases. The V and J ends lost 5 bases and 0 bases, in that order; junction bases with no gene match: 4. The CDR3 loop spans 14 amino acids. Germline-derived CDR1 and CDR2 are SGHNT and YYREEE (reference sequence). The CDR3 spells CASSSDRLNTEAFF. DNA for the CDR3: TGTGCCAGCAGTTCGGACAGGCTGAACACTGAAGCTTTCTTT.

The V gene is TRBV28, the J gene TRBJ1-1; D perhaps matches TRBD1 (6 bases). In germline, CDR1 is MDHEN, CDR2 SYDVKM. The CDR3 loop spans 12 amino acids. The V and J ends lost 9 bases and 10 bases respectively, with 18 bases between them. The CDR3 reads CASSGHGPGAFF. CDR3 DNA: TGTGCCAGTTCGGGACACGGGCCGGGAGCTTTCTTT.

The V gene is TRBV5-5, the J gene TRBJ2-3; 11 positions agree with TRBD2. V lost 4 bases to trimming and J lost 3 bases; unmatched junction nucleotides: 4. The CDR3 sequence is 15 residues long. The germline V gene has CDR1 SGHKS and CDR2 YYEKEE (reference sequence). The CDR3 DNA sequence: TGTGCCAGCAGCCTAGGGACTAGCGGAACAGATACGCAGTATTTT. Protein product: CASSLGTSGTDTQYF.

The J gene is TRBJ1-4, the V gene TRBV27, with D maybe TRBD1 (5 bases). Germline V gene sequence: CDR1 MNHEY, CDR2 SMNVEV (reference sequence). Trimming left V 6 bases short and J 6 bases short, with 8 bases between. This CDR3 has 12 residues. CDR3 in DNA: TGTGCCAGCAGGGGGCTCGATGAAAAACTGTTTTTT. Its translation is CASRGLDEKLFF.

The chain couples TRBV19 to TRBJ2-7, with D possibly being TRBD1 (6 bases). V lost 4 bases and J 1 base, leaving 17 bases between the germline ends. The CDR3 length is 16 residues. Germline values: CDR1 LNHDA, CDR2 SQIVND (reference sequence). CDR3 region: CASSSGLDRYSYEQYF. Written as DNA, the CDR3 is TGTGCCAGTAGTAGCGGTTTAGACAGGTATTCCTACGAGCAGTACTTC.

The CDR3 protein is CASSPLLGTGELFF. CDR3 in DNA: TGTGCCAGCAGCCCACTCCTAGGCACCGGGGAGCTGTTTTTT. The V gene is TRBV9, the J gene TRBJ2-2; unclear D gene. This CDR3 has 14 amino acids. CDR1 SGDLS and CDR2 YYNGEE come from the germline V gene. Between the trimmed V and J ends, which lost 4 bases and 4 bases, there was a span of 11 bases.

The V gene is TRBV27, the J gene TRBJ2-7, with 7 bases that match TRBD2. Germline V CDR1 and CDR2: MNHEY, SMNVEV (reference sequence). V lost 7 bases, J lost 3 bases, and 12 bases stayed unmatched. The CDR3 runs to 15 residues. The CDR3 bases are TGTGCCAGCACCTCCCCCGGACGGGGGGTCTACGAGCAGTACTTC. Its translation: CASTSPGRGVYEQYF.

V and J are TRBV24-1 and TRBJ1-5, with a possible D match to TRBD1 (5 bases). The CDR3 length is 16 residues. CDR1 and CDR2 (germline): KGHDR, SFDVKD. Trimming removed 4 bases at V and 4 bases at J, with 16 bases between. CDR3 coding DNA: TGTGCCACCAGTGACGTGGGGGGGGAACCAAATCAGCCCCAGCATTTT. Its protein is CATSDVGGEPNQPQHF.

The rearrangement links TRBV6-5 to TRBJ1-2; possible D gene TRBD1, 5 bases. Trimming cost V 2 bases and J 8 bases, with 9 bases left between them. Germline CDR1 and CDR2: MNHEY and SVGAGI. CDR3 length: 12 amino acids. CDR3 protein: CASSYGGAGYTF. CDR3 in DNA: TGTGCCAGCAGTTACGGCGGGGCGGGCTACACCTTC.

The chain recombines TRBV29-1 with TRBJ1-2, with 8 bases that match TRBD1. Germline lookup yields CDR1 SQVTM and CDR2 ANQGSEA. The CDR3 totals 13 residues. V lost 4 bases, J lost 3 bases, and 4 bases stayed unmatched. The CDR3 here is CSVGRGRDYGYTF. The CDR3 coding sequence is TGCAGCGTTGGCAGGGGGCGCGACTATGGCTACACCTTC.

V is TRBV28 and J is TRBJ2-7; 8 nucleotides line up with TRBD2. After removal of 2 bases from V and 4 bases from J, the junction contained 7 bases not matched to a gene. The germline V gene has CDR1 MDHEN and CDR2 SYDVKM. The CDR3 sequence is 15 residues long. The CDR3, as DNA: TGTGCCAGCAGTTTACGCAACCGGGGGGGTTACGAGCAGTACTTC. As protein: CASSLRNRGGYEQYF.

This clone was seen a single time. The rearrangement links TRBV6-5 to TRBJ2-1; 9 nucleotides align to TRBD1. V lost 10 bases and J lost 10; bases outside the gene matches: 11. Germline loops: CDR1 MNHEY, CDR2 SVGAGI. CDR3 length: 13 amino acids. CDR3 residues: CAITGTGLGEQFF. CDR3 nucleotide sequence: TGTGCCATCACCGGGACAGGGCTCGGAGAGCAGTTCTTC.

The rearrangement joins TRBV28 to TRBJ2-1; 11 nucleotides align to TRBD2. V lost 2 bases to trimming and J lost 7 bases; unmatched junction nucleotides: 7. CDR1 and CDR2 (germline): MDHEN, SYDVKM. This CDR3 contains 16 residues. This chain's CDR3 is CASSLTRASGRNEQFF. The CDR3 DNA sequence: TGTGCCAGCAGTTTAACCCGGGCTAGCGGGAGGAATGAGCAGTTCTTC. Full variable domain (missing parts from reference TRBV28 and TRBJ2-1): DVKVTQSSRYLVKRTGEKVFLECVQDMDHENMFWYRQDPGLGLRLIYFSYDVKMKEKGDIPEGYSVSREKKERFSLILESASTNQTSMYLCASSLTRASGRNEQFFGPGTRLTVL.

The CDR3 is CASRGTAGEPQHF. CDR3 sequence (DNA): TGTGCCAGCAGAGGGACAGCCGGGGAGCCCCAGCATTTT. This chain links TRBV28 with TRBJ1-5; 7 bases agree with TRBD1. Germline trimming cut 6 bases from V and 8 bases from J; bases unmatched to any gene: 7. In germline, CDR1 is MDHEN, CDR2 SYDVKM. The CDR3 has 13 residues.

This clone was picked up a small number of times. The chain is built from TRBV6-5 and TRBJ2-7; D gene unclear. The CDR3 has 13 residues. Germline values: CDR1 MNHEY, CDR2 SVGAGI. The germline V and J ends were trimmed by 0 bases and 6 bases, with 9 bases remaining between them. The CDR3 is CASSYSRATEQYF. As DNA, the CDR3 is TGTGCCAGCAGTTACTCTCGAGCTACCGAGCAGTACTTC.